The 9 T cell receptor beta chains listed next were all sequenced from one sample in a study of blood T cell repertoires in COVID-19. Sequenced by immunoSEQ multiplex PCR; TCRdb stores in-frame clones only, minus some. Among 250,000 to 300,000 clones listed, around 89% were seen once. The sequencing sample was made of peripheral blood. The receptors here all came from a man aged 35-49 years with acute or convalescent COVID-19.

The V gene is TRBV7-2, the J gene TRBJ1-2; no clear D gene. CDR1 SGHTA and CDR2 FQGNSA come from the germline V gene. V dropped 4 bases and J dropped 8 bases, with 17 bases sitting between them. The length of the CDR3 is 14 residues. The CDR3 loop is CASSSPIEGKGYTF. The CDR3 DNA reads TGTGCCAGCAGCTCCCCCATTGAGGGCAAGGGCTACACCTTC.

This chain joins TRBV25-1 and TRBJ2-3, with 9 bases lining up with TRBD1. Germline V CDR1 and CDR2: MGHDK, SYGVNS. V was clipped by 3 bases and J by 5 bases; unmatched bases: 6. The CDR3 runs 15 residues. CDR3 sequence: CASSDPGTGKDTQYF. Written as DNA, the CDR3 is TGTGCCAGCAGTGATCCTGGGACAGGGAAAGATACGCAGTATTTT.

The rearrangement uses TRBV6-5 and TRBJ1-1, with D unclear. V was pared by 11 bases and J by 0 bases, with 13 bases between. Per germline, CDR1 MNHEY and CDR2 SVGAGI. The CDR3 extends over 13 amino acids. The CDR3 nucleotides read TGTGCCCTCTCAGGACTTATGAACACTGAAGCTTTCTTT. Amino acids: CALSGLMNTEAFF.

At least ten counts were recorded for this clone. V gene TRBV19 combines with J gene TRBJ2-7, with D maybe TRBD2 (5 bases). Germline V gene lookup returns CDR1 LNHDA and CDR2 SQIVND (reference sequence). This CDR3 comprises 14 residues. V was shortened by 5 bases and J by 0 bases, with 11 bases between the two germline ends. The CDR3 reads CASSSGGGSYEQYF. CDR3 in DNA: TGTGCCAGTAGTTCCGGAGGCGGCTCCTACGAGCAGTACTTC.

V is TRBV19 and J is TRBJ1-1; TRBD1 might be the D (5 bases). Germline CDR1 reads LNHDA; CDR2 reads SQIVND (reference sequence). The length of the CDR3 is 14 residues. V lost 9 bases and J 0 bases, leaving 14 bases between the germline ends. The chain's CDR3 is CASRPGDLNTEAFF. The CDR3 DNA sequence: TGTGCCAGCCGACCGGGGGACCTGAACACTGAAGCTTTCTTT. The whole variable domain, remainder taken from reference TRBV19 and TRBJ1-1, is DGGITQSPKYLFRKEGQNVTLSCEQNLNHDAMYWYRQDPGQGLRLIYYSQIVNDFQKGDIAEGYSVSREKKESFPLTVTSAQKNPTAFYLCASRPGDLNTEAFFGQGTRLTVV.

This clone has just one count. The chain uses TRBV29-1 and TRBJ2-1, with 12 bases lining up with TRBD2. This CDR3 is built from 14 residues. With 7 bases clipped from V and 10 bases from J, the junction kept 11 bases outside the gene matches. Germline lookup yields CDR1 SQVTM and CDR2 ANQGSEA. In DNA form, the CDR3 reads TGCAGCGCGCCCCCTAGCGGGGGGGCGAGGGAGCAGTTCTTC. Protein: CSAPPSGGAREQFF.

The chain carries TRBV14 and TRBJ2-1; D is possibly TRBD2 (6 bases). The CDR3 is 15 residues long. The V and J ends lost 4 bases and 5 bases respectively, with 15 bases between them. Looked up from germline, CDR1 is SGHDN and CDR2 is FVKESK. CDR3 amino acids: CASSPRDWSNNEQFF. In nucleotides, the CDR3 is TGTGCCAGCAGCCCTCGGGACTGGAGTAACAATGAGCAGTTCTTC.

The CDR3 sequence is CASRDSRSTEAFF. The DNA for the CDR3 is TGTGCCAGCAGGGACTCCCGGAGCACTGAAGCTTTCTTT. The J gene is TRBJ1-1, the V gene TRBV12-3 or TRBV12-4; no reliable D call. The V end was cut by 6 bases, the J end by 4 bases, with 12 bases between. The CDR3 consists of 13 residues.

This chain connects TRBV24-1 to TRBJ1-5; 9 bases line up with TRBD1. This CDR3 has 18 amino acids. Germline CDR1 and CDR2: KGHDR and SFDVKD. Trimming at V came to 2 bases and at J to 0 bases, leaving 7 bases not matched to a gene. CDR3 bases: TGTGCCACCAGTGATTATGACAGGGGGGGCCTTAGCAATCAGCCCCAGCATTTT. Its protein is CATSDYDRGGLSNQPQHF.